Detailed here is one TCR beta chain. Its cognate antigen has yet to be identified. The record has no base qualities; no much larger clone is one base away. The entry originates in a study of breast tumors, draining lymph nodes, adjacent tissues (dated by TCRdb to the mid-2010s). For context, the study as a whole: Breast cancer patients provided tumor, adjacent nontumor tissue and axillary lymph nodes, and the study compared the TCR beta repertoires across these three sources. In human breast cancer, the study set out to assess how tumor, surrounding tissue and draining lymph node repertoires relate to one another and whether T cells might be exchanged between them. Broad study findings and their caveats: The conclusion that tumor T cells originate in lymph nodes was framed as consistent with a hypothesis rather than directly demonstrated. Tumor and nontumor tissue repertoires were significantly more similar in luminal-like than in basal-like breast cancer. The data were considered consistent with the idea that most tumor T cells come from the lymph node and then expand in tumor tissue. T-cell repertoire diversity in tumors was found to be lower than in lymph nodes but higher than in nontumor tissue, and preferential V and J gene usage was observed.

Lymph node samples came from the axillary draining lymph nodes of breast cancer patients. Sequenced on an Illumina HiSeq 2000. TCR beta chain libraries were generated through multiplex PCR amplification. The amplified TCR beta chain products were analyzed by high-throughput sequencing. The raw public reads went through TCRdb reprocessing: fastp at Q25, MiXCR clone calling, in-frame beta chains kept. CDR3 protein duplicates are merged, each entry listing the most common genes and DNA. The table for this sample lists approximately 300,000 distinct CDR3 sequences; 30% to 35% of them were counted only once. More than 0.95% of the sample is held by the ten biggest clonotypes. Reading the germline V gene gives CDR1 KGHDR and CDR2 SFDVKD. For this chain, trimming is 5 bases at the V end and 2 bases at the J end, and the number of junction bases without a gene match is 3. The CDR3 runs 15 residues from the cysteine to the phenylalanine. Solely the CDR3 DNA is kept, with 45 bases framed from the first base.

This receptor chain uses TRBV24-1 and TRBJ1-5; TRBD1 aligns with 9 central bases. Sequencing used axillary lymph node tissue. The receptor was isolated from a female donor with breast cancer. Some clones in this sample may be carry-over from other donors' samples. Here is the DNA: TGTGCCACCAGTGCTCGGACAGGGGGCAATCAGCCCCAGCATTTT. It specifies CATSARTGGNQPQHF.